A single T cell receptor beta chain is shown here with its context. This sample was included in a study of Ad26.COV2.S vaccination and SARS-CoV-2 variants. The method was immunoSEQ multiplex PCR; TCRdb's version includes in-frame clones alone and lacks a portion of them. This table has fewer than 400,000 clones, 85% appearing once. The CDR3 runs 18 residues. The germline V gene has CDR1 SGHRS and CDR2 YFSETQ. V shed 0 bases, J shed 0 bases, and the junction held 4 bases outside the gene matches. The treatment was: some 20 received Ad26.COV2.S at low or high dose, single or two shots; about 5 received placebo; per-sample allocation not given. Collection of samples fell on day 63 after the first vaccine or placebo injection.

The chain couples TRBV5-1 to TRBJ2-1; 12 nucleotides match TRBD2. The clonotype originates from a person aged 18-60 years who received the Ad26.COV2.S COVID-19 vaccine or a placebo. The sample here was peripheral blood, taken in a trial of Ad26.COV2.S vaccine versus placebo. CDR3 sequence (DNA): TGCGCCAGCAGCTTGGCGGCTAGCGGGGGGGGCTCCTACAATGAGCAGTTCTTC. Translated, it gives CASSLAASGGGSYNEQFF.